A single sample gave rise to the 18 T cell receptor beta chains below, sequenced in a study of cytomegalovirus exposure and HLA in healthy donors. 13 Jbeta primers and 60 Vbeta primers were used for the PCR. The table came from immunoSEQ multiplex PCR; TCRdb's copy has only in-frame clones and leaves some out. The listing contains about 96,000 clones. The sequenced material came from PBMCs. The receptors originated from a woman aged 30 to 39 in good health and CMV-seronegative.

The V gene is TRBV28, the J gene TRBJ1-1; D uncertain. Trimming left V 3 bases short and J 10 bases short, with 12 bases between. The CDR3 has 12 residues. The germline CDR1 and CDR2 sequences are MDHEN and SYDVKM. The CDR3 spells CASSFLEGRAFF. The CDR3 nucleotides read TGTGCCAGCAGTTTCCTTGAGGGTAGAGCTTTCTTT.

The chain couples TRBV9 to TRBJ2-1, with D tentatively TRBD2 (6 bases). Looked up from germline, CDR1 is SGDLS and CDR2 is YYNGEE. V was clipped by 4 bases and J by 0 bases, with 14 bases between them. The CDR3 contains 16 residues. CDR3 in amino acids: CASSPWDLSSYNEQFF. CDR3 coding DNA: TGTGCCAGCAGCCCCTGGGACTTGAGCTCCTACAATGAGCAGTTCTTC.

The chain employs TRBV5-5 and TRBJ1-4; D call uncertain. The CDR3 is 13 residues long. CDR1 SGHKS and CDR2 YYEKEE come from the germline V gene (reference sequence). V lost 1 base and J lost 8, with 9 bases in between. CDR3 in amino acids: CASSLLHSEKLFF. In nucleotides, the CDR3 is TGTGCCAGCAGCTTGCTCCACTCGGAAAAACTGTTTTTT.

This rearrangement joins TRBV10-2 to TRBJ2-2, with a possible D match to TRBD2 (6 bases). Trimming stripped 7 bases from V and 5 bases from J, with 17 bases between. The CDR3 is 15 residues long. Germline CDR1 WSHSY, CDR2 SAAADI. In DNA, the CDR3 is TGCGCCAGCACCCGGGAGAATTCGCTTACCGGGGAGCTGTTTTTT. Its protein product is CASTRENSLTGELFF.

This chain joins TRBV11-2 and TRBJ1-2, with 7 bases that match TRBD1. The CDR3 runs 13 residues. Unmatched junction bases numbered 2, after V lost 2 bases and J lost 5 bases. Germline values: CDR1 SGHAT, CDR2 FQNNGV. In DNA form, the CDR3 reads TGTGCCAGCAGCTTACAGGGGGAATATGGCTACACCTTC. Protein product: CASSLQGEYGYTF.

This chain uses TRBV29-1 with TRBJ1-2; no clear D gene. The V gene's germline CDR1 is SQVTM and CDR2 ANQGSEA. Trimming stripped 5 bases from V and 5 bases from J, with 15 bases between. The CDR3 has 13 amino acids. CDR3 nucleotide sequence: TGCAGCGTTTCCGGGGAAACGGGTTATGGCTACACCTTC. Translating gives CSVSGETGYGYTF.

The gene calls are TRBV7-9 and TRBJ2-3; perhaps TRBD2 as D (6 bases). Germline values: CDR1 SEHNR, CDR2 FQNEAQ (reference sequence). The CDR3 is made up of 13 amino acids. Trimming took off 8 bases at V and 2 bases at J, with 11 bases between the two ends. The CDR3 sequence: CASLTGATDTQYF. CDR3 DNA: TGTGCCAGCTTAACGGGAGCCACAGATACGCAGTATTTT.

The chain combines TRBV6-6 with TRBJ2-1; 7 positions agree with TRBD2. The CDR3 contains 15 residues. Germline-derived CDR1 and CDR2 are MNHNY and SVGAGI (reference sequence). Losses at the gene ends were 6 bases for V and 0 bases for J; bases not matched to a gene: 5. CDR3 in amino acids: CASRVAGSSYNEQFF. CDR3 bases: TGTGCCAGCAGGGTAGCGGGCAGCTCCTACAATGAGCAGTTCTTC.

The chain combines TRBV9 with TRBJ1-6; D is unclear. CDR3 size: 15 residues. Germline CDR1 reads SGDLS; CDR2 reads YYNGEE. V gave up 2 bases and J gave up 6 bases, with 12 bases separating them. The CDR3 coding sequence is TGTGCCAGCAGCGTGAGCGGCGGAGTTAATTCACCCCTCCACTTT. Protein product: CASSVSGGVNSPLHF.

The chain employs TRBV7-9 and TRBJ1-1; the D is unclear. The germline gives CDR1 SEHNR, CDR2 FQNEAQ (reference sequence). Trimming removed 3 bases from V and 6 bases from J, with 23 bases in between. This CDR3 contains 17 residues. CDR3 sequence: CASSFRRAPRLGAEAFF. In DNA, the CDR3 is TGTGCCAGCAGCTTCAGGAGGGCCCCTCGGCTGGGCGCTGAAGCTTTCTTT.

This chain uses TRBV30 with TRBJ2-7; D gene unclear. The CDR3 sequence is 13 residues long. Per germline, CDR1 GTSNPN and CDR2 SVGIG (reference sequence). V gave up 2 bases and J gave up 9 bases, with 17 bases separating them. In DNA form, the CDR3 reads TGTGCCTGGAGTATCGAAAGCAATCGCGGGCAGTACTTC. It specifies CAWSIESNRGQYF.

The chain links TRBV4-1 to TRBJ1-2; D perhaps matches TRBD1 (5 bases). Germline values: CDR1 MGHRA, CDR2 YSYEKL. Deletions cut 4 bases from V and 4 bases from J, with 13 bases between. This CDR3 contains 14 residues. CDR3 DNA sequence: TGCGCCAGCAGCCCGTGGGGGGGACTCTATGGCTACACCTTC. Its protein product is CASSPWGGLYGYTF.

V and J are TRBV2 and TRBJ2-7; D unresolved. V lost 1 base, J lost 4 bases, and 14 bases lay in between. This CDR3 has 15 amino acids. Per the germline V gene, CDR1 is SNHLY and CDR2 is FYNNEI. The CDR3 DNA sequence: TGTGCCAGCAGTGAAGGGGCCACAAAATTGTACGAGCAGTACTTC. The encoded protein is CASSEGATKLYEQYF.

The CDR3 loop is CASSPAGTVTYGYTF. The CDR3 nucleotides read TGTGCCAGCAGCCCCGCCGGGACAGTCACTTATGGCTACACCTTC. The genes are TRBV5-6 and TRBJ1-2, with 7 positions matching TRBD1. The CDR3 length is 15 residues. V trimming: 4 bases; J trimming: 5 bases; junction bases outside the gene matches: 11. CDR1 SGHDT and CDR2 YYEEEE come from the germline V gene.

This chain joins TRBV5-3 and TRBJ1-6; 7 bases fit TRBD1. TRBV5-3 is reported as an ORF; its role is uncertain. The CDR3 runs 14 residues. With V trimmed by 3 bases and J by 9 bases, 6 bases remained unmatched. The CDR3, as DNA: TGTGCCAGAAGCTCGGAGGGGGCCGGTTCACCCCTCCACTTT. Its translation is CARSSEGAGSPLHF.

This chain uses TRBV28 with TRBJ1-1, with 7 bases fitting TRBD1. V was pared by 5 bases and J by 6 bases, with 9 bases of the junction left unmatched. The length of the CDR3 is 14 residues. In germline, CDR1 is MDHEN, CDR2 SYDVKM. CDR3 coding DNA: TGTGCCAGCAGTAGGGGGACAGCCGTCCCTGAAGCTTTCTTT. Translated, it gives CASSRGTAVPEAFF. Based on the CDR3 plus reference TRBV28 and TRBJ1-1, the full variable domain is DVKVTQSSRYLVKRTGEKVFLECVQDMDHENMFWYRQDPGLGLRLIYFSYDVKMKEKGDIPEGYSVSREKKERFSLILESASTNQTSMYLCASSRGTAVPEAFFGQGTRLTVV.

The gene calls are TRBV5-6 and TRBJ1-5; D is unclear. Germline CDR1 is SGHDT and CDR2 is YYEEEE. CDR3 length equals 12 residues. V lost 4 bases and J 5 bases, leaving 7 bases between the germline ends. The CDR3 nucleotides are TGTGCCAGCAGCAGACGGGATCAGCCCCAGCATTTT. It encodes CASSRRDQPQHF.

The J gene is TRBJ1-1, the V gene TRBV19; perhaps TRBD1 as D (6 bases). The CDR3 length is 14 residues. Germline V lookup: CDR1 LNHDA, CDR2 SQIVND (reference sequence). V lost 6 bases to trimming and J lost 9 bases, with 20 bases between them. The DNA of the CDR3 is TGTGCCAGTAGGGATGACAGGTCGAGGGTGAAAGCTTTCTTT. It encodes CASRDDRSRVKAFF.